The entry below describes one T cell receptor (beta chain). This record belongs to a study of cytomegalovirus exposure and HLA in healthy donors. Overall study: Prior work identified 117 million unique TCR beta sequences in around 170 million T cells.

It was with 60 Vbeta and 13 Jbeta primers that the PCR ran. Clones were read by immunoSEQ multiplex PCR, and TCRdb kept only the in-frame ones, dropping some. The sample yields fewer than 200,000 clones, of which the top ten take up about 6%. Per the germline V gene, CDR1 is LGHNA and CDR2 is YNFKEQ. Trimming at V came to 4 bases and at J to 5 bases, leaving 26 bases not matched to a gene. The CDR3 runs to 23 residues. The chain uses TRBV4-2 and TRBJ1-6; the match to TRBD1 covers 10 bases. Sample: PBMCs. The receptor was isolated from a man aged 25-40 years in good health and CMV-seronegative. The CDR3 DNA reads TGTGCCAGCAGCCCCTTGACGACCTCAACTCGGAACTTGGGACAGGGGAATAATTCACCCCTCCACTTT. Its protein is CASSPLTTSTRNLGQGNNSPLHF.